This entry lists 28 T cell receptor beta chains sequenced from one sample in a study of radiation and T cells in renal cell carcinoma. Time point specified: baseline pretreatment blood. Treatment meaning: 15 Gy SBRT to primary tumor, nephrectomy 4 weeks later. Sequencing was performed with immunoSEQ multiplex PCR; in TCRdb, only in-frame clones are kept and a portion is missing. This sample has roughly 120,000 clones, with 82% found just once. The sequenced sample was blood, obtained from a patient whose treatment included radiotherapy and nephrectomy. These receptors came from a woman in her sixties with renal cell carcinoma.

This clone has just one count. This chain connects TRBV28 to TRBJ1-1; D gene unclear. Germline V gene lookup returns CDR1 MDHEN and CDR2 SYDVKM. The V end was cut by 5 bases, the J end by 0 bases, with 13 bases between. This CDR3 is 15 amino acids long. DNA of the CDR3: TGTGCCAGCAGTCTTAGACAAGGATTGAACACTGAAGCTTTCTTT. Translated: CASSLRQGLNTEAFF. The complete variable domain, with remaining parts taken from reference TRBV28 and TRBJ1-1, reads DVKVTQSSRYLVKRTGEKVFLECVQDMDHENMFWYRQDPGLGLRLIYFSYDVKMKEKGDIPEGYSVSREKKERFSLILESASTNQTSMYLCASSLRQGLNTEAFFGQGTRLTVV.

The chain links TRBV19 to TRBJ2-3; 8 nucleotides line up with TRBD2. V was pared by 7 bases and J by 6 bases, with 6 bases of the junction left unmatched. Per germline, CDR1 LNHDA and CDR2 SQIVND (reference sequence). The CDR3 contains 13 residues. The CDR3 protein is CASKSGSRDTQYF. As DNA, the CDR3 is TGTGCCAGTAAAAGCGGGAGTCGGGATACGCAGTATTTT.

The chain has TRBV4-2 and TRBJ2-3, with D possibly being TRBD1 (5 bases). This CDR3 has 13 residues. V was clipped by 5 bases and J by 3 bases, with 9 bases between them. Germline V lookup: CDR1 LGHNA, CDR2 YNFKEQ. In DNA form, the CDR3 reads TGTGCCAGCAGCTTGGGGCTGACAGATACGCAGTATTTT. Protein product: CASSLGLTDTQYF.

The chain links TRBV2 to TRBJ2-2; D uncertain. This CDR3 is 14 amino acids long. CDR1 is SNHLY and CDR2 is FYNNEI in the germline V gene. Trimming shortened V by 4 bases and J by 4 bases, and 10 bases separated the two germline ends. CDR3 protein: CASSVGTGTGELFF. In DNA form, the CDR3 reads TGTGCCAGCAGTGTTGGAACCGGCACCGGGGAGCTGTTTTTT. The variable domain in full, completed from reference TRBV2 and TRBJ2-2, reads EPEVTQTPSHQVTQMGQEVILRCVPISNHLYFYWYRQILGQKVEFLVSFYNNEISEKSEIFDDQFSVERPDGSNFTLKIRSTKLEDSAMYFCASSVGTGTGELFFGEGSRLTVL.

This rearrangement joins TRBV4-3 to TRBJ1-2; D may be TRBD1 (5 bases). Germline-derived CDR1 and CDR2 are LGHNA and YSLEER. V shed 0 bases and J shed 2 bases, with 7 bases lying between them. CDR3 length equals 14 residues. The CDR3 protein is CASSQDDRNYGYTF. CDR3 nucleotides: TGCGCCAGCAGCCAAGATGACAGAAACTATGGCTACACCTTC.

The V and J genes are TRBV7-6 and TRBJ1-1, with 12 bases matching TRBD1. Germline loops: CDR1 SGHVS, CDR2 FNYEAQ. With V trimmed by 8 bases and J by 1 base, 17 bases remained unmatched. This CDR3 is built from 19 residues. This chain's CDR3 is CASQRGQGARGGENTEAFF. CDR3 nucleotides: TGTGCCAGCCAGAGGGGACAGGGGGCGCGGGGCGGGGAGAACACTGAAGCTTTCTTT.

V usage is TRBV28 and J usage is TRBJ2-5, with D maybe TRBD2 (5 bases). Trimming stripped 10 bases from V and 5 bases from J, with 14 bases between. The CDR3 has 12 residues. CDR1 and CDR2 from the germline V gene are MDHEN and SYDVKM. The CDR3 DNA is TGTGCCACCGGCCGGGGAGTGGAGACCCAGTACTTC. This codes for CATGRGVETQYF.

V gene TRBV4-1 combines with J gene TRBJ1-3, with 7 bases fitting TRBD1. Germline V gene data show CDR1 as MGHRA and CDR2 as YSYEKL. The CDR3 runs 15 residues. With V trimmed by 4 bases and J by 2 bases, 5 bases remained unmatched. The CDR3 nucleotides are TGCGCCAGCAGCCGAACTACAGGGGCTGGAAACACCATATATTTT. Protein: CASSRTTGAGNTIYF.

The J gene is TRBJ1-2, the V gene TRBV19; no reliable D call. CDR1 and CDR2 (germline): LNHDA, SQIVND (reference sequence). There are 14 residues in the CDR3. With 3 bases removed from V and 4 bases from J, the gap between germline ends came to 12 bases. The CDR3 sequence is CASSIRSNFYGYTF. As DNA, the CDR3 is TGTGCCAGTAGTATCCGGTCCAATTTCTATGGCTACACCTTC.

This clone was seen only once. The V gene is TRBV5-1, the J gene TRBJ1-2; D possibly corresponds to TRBD1 (5 bases). Germline lookup yields CDR1 SGHRS and CDR2 YFSETQ. Trimming removed 4 bases from V and 4 bases from J, with 17 bases in between. CDR3 length: 15 amino acids. CDR3 coding DNA: TGCGCCAGCAGCCCGGAACTACGACAGAGCTATGGCTACACCTTC. Its translation is CASSPELRQSYGYTF.

The chain has TRBV9 and TRBJ2-2, with D maybe TRBD2 (7 bases). Germline V gives CDR1 SGDLS, CDR2 YYNGEE. V was cut by 0 bases and J by 4 bases, with 10 bases left in between. The CDR3 length is 15 residues. CDR3: CASSVAGGPTGELFF. CDR3 sequence (DNA): TGTGCCAGCAGCGTAGCGGGGGGCCCCACCGGGGAGCTGTTTTTT.

V and J are TRBV6-5 and TRBJ2-5; D unresolved. In germline, CDR1 is MNHEY, CDR2 SVGAGI. V was shortened by 4 bases and J by 11 bases, with 20 bases between the two germline ends. The CDR3 contains 14 residues. The CDR3 DNA follows: TGTGCCAGCAGTTCCGCCCCTCTGACCCTAGGGCAGTACTTC. Translated, it gives CASSSAPLTLGQYF.

This clone was seen more than once but under ten times. The chain combines TRBV7-8 with TRBJ2-5, with D perhaps given as TRBD1 or TRBD2 (6 bases each). The CDR3 consists of 16 residues. The V and J ends lost 1 base and 11 bases respectively, with 23 bases between them. CDR1 and CDR2 from the germline V gene are SGHVS and FQNEAQ. The CDR3 here is CASSLEGGGGPWFQYF. The CDR3 DNA follows: TGTGCCAGCAGCTTAGAGGGAGGAGGGGGGCCCTGGTTTCAGTACTTC.

The chain recombines TRBV28 with TRBJ2-5, with 9 bases aligning to TRBD1. V lost 5 bases to trimming and J lost 4 bases; unmatched junction nucleotides: 5. Germline loops: CDR1 MDHEN, CDR2 SYDVKM. CDR3 length equals 14 residues. The CDR3 bases are TGTGCCAGCAGTCGGGACAGGGCCAGAGAGACCCAGTACTTC. Protein sequence: CASSRDRARETQYF.

This chain uses TRBV5-1 with TRBJ1-1; no reliable D call. The CDR3 totals 16 residues. Per the germline V gene, CDR1 is SGHRS and CDR2 is YFSETQ. V was shortened by 0 bases and J by 1 base, with 13 bases between the two germline ends. CDR3 DNA: TGCGCCAGCAGCTTGGTTAAGGGAGGTGGGAACACTGAAGCTTTCTTT. Its protein product is CASSLVKGGGNTEAFF. The full variable domain, completed using reference TRBV5-1 and TRBJ1-1, is KAGVTQTPRYLIKTRGQQVTLSCSPISGHRSVSWYQQTPGQGLQFLFEYFSETQRNKGNFPGRFSGRQFSNSRSEMNVSTLELGDSALYLCASSLVKGGGNTEAFFGQGTRLTVV.

The V call is TRBV5-4, the J call TRBJ2-7; 8 nucleotides align to TRBD2. This CDR3 has 16 residues. Germline V gives CDR1 SGHNT, CDR2 YYREEE (reference sequence). V trimming: 3 bases; J trimming: 7 bases; junction bases outside the gene matches: 15. CDR3 coding DNA: TGTGCCAGCAGCTCCACTGGCGGGAGGACCCCGGGAGAGCAGTACTTC. This gives the protein CASSSTGGRTPGEQYF.

The V gene is TRBV7-2, the J gene TRBJ1-2; D gene ambiguous. This CDR3 contains 16 residues. Germline lookup yields CDR1 SGHTA and CDR2 FQGNSA. Trimming shortened V by 0 bases and J by 6 bases, and 17 bases separated the two germline ends. The CDR3 DNA reads as TGTGCCAGCAGCTTAGCAGTCATCCGACGGACTGATGGCTACACCTTC. This encodes CASSLAVIRRTDGYTF.

The chain carries TRBV28 and TRBJ1-2; no reliable D call. Looked up from germline, CDR1 is MDHEN and CDR2 is SYDVKM. This CDR3 has 14 amino acids. Trimming stripped 7 bases from V and 2 bases from J, with 14 bases between. The CDR3 is CASILGPGNYGYTF. Written as DNA, the CDR3 is TGTGCCAGCATCCTCGGGCCGGGAAACTATGGCTACACCTTC.

V and J are TRBV5-4 and TRBJ1-4, with D perhaps TRBD1 (5 bases). V was clipped by 2 bases and J by 0 bases, with 11 bases between them. The CDR3 length is 16 residues. CDR1 is SGHNT and CDR2 is YYREEE in the germline V gene (reference sequence). The CDR3 bases are TGTGCCAGCAGCTTTACAGGTCTTGCAACTAATGAAAAACTGTTTTTT. It codes for CASSFTGLATNEKLFF.

The J gene is TRBJ2-2, the V gene TRBV9; D ambiguous. The germline V gene has CDR1 SGDLS and CDR2 YYNGEE. The CDR3 runs to 14 residues. V gave up 0 bases and J gave up 7 bases, with 10 bases separating them. CDR3 nucleotides: TGTGCCAGCAGCGTAGCTGGTGCGAACGGGGAGCTGTTTTTT. The encoded protein is CASSVAGANGELFF.

This clone has only one observation. The V and J genes are TRBV7-8 and TRBJ1-2, with D hard to call. Germline-derived CDR1 and CDR2 are SGHVS and FQNEAQ. This CDR3 has 17 amino acids. With 2 bases removed from V and 2 bases from J, the gap between germline ends came to 18 bases. The CDR3 loop reads CASSLTPLYIRNYGYTF. CDR3 in DNA: TGTGCCAGCAGCTTAACTCCTTTATACATCAGAAACTATGGCTACACCTTC.

The chain carries TRBV7-9 and TRBJ1-1, with a possible D match to TRBD1 (5 bases). From germline, CDR1 is SEHNR and CDR2 FQNEAQ (reference sequence). Between the trimmed V and J ends, which lost 5 bases and 0 bases, there was a span of 22 bases. The CDR3 runs 18 residues. The CDR3 DNA reads TGTGCCAGCAGCCCCCCGTTGGGGGGGGATCGCTTGAACACTGAAGCTTTCTTT. It yields the protein CASSPPLGGDRLNTEAFF. Full variable domain (outside the CDR3, taken from reference TRBV7-9 and TRBJ1-1): DTGVSQNPRHKITKRGQNVTFRCDPISEHNRLYWYRQTLGQGPEFLTYFQNEAQLEKSRLLSDRFSAERPKGSFSTLEIQRTEQGDSAMYLCASSPPLGGDRLNTEAFFGQGTRLTVV.

The chain uses TRBV19 and TRBJ2-1; 8 nucleotides match TRBD2. Per the germline V gene, CDR1 is LNHDA and CDR2 is SQIVND (reference sequence). CDR3 length: 15 amino acids. J gave up 8 bases and V 4 bases, and 10 bases lay outside the gene matches. The CDR3 region is CASSTGTSPFYEQFF. The CDR3 DNA is TGTGCCAGTAGTACCGGGACTAGTCCCTTCTATGAGCAGTTCTTC.

This sequence joins TRBV6-1 and TRBJ2-7; possible D gene TRBD1, 6 bases. V dropped 10 bases and J dropped 2 bases, with 18 bases sitting between them. This CDR3 is built from 14 residues. From germline, CDR1 is MNHNS and CDR2 SASEGT. Here the CDR3 reads CATQGQRGTYEQYF. In DNA form, the CDR3 reads TGTGCCACTCAGGGGCAGAGGGGTACCTACGAGCAGTACTTC.

This chain uses TRBV28 with TRBJ1-1; D not resolved. From germline, CDR1 is MDHEN and CDR2 SYDVKM. The CDR3 length is 14 residues. V lost 6 bases, J lost 0 bases, and 11 bases lay in between. CDR3 sequence reads: CASSPTTLNTEAFF. The CDR3 nucleotides are TGTGCCAGCAGCCCGACTACCTTGAACACTGAAGCTTTCTTT.

This clone was recorded a few times. V and J are TRBV18 and TRBJ2-2, with D perhaps matching TRBD1 or TRBD2 (6 bases each). Looked up from germline, CDR1 is KGHSH and CDR2 is LQKENI. The CDR3 totals 16 residues. Trimming removed 3 bases from V and 1 base from J, with 12 bases in between. The CDR3 spells CASSPLGGKNTGELFF. CDR3 nucleotide sequence: TGTGCCAGCTCACCTTTAGGGGGGAAGAACACCGGGGAGCTGTTTTTT.

This chain uses TRBV19 with TRBJ2-7; no definite D call. This CDR3 is built from 15 residues. The germline V gene encodes CDR1 LNHDA and CDR2 SQIVND (reference sequence). V dropped 1 base and J dropped 0 bases, with 10 bases sitting between them. CDR3 protein: CASSIGHQSSYEQYF. DNA of the CDR3: TGTGCCAGTAGTATAGGACACCAAAGCTCCTACGAGCAGTACTTC.

V usage is TRBV5-6 and J usage is TRBJ2-7; maybe TRBD1 (5 bases). Trimming removed 3 bases from V and 7 bases from J, with 17 bases in between. The CDR3 has 14 residues. The germline V gene encodes CDR1 SGHDT and CDR2 YYEEEE. The CDR3 DNA follows: TGTGCCAGCAGCTGGGGCCTCCCAATGGGGGAGCAGTACTTC. Translation gives CASSWGLPMGEQYF.